This TCR beta chain was captured in a study of T cell responses to AZD1222 COVID-19 vaccine. Study results and caveats: Possibly, clonal diversity was underestimated; donors were largely white British and included more females. The peak T cell response came first, and repertoires were sampled only after it. Baseline serostatus was positive in only a handful of AZD1222 recipients. Spike-wide coverage was observed for vaccine-associated CD4 TCRs, with dominant responses at 160-218 and 743-854.

Note on this clone: The antigen is unknown.

Per germline, CDR1 SGDLS and CDR2 YYNGEE. This CDR3 has 15 residues. Trimming took 4 bases from V and 2 from J; bases not matched to a gene: 9. TCRdb's table, derived via immunoSEQ multiplex PCR, lists solely in-frame clones and lacks some. Counted here are 120,000 or so clones, 75% to 90% occurring once; the ten biggest clones make up about 3%. This TCR was recovered from an adult in good health. This rearrangement joins TRBV9 to TRBJ2-7, with TRBD1 matching over 7 bases. The source material was peripheral blood, sampled on day 0 of AZD1222 vaccination. The CDR3 region is CASSPWDSGTYEQYF. CDR3 bases: TGTGCCAGCAGCCCTTGGGACAGCGGAACCTACGAGCAGTACTTC.